The 18 T cell receptor beta chains reported below all come from one sample, sequenced in a study of cytomegalovirus exposure and HLA in healthy donors. The PCR contained 60 Vbeta and 13 Jbeta primers. The data were produced by immunoSEQ multiplex PCR, yet TCRdb's version contains in-frame clones alone and is incomplete. The repertoire includes just under 95,000 clones, approximately 84% of them detected once, and over 5% sits in the top ten. Sequenced sample: PBMCs. These receptors originate from a woman aged 18-29 years in good health and CMV-seropositive.

There are a few counts of this clone. This chain links TRBV18 with TRBJ2-3; the D gene is possibly TRBD2 (5 bases). Trimming shortened V by 0 bases and J by 1 base, and 11 bases separated the two germline ends. CDR3 length: 16 amino acids. Germline CDR1 is KGHSH and CDR2 is LQKENI. DNA for the CDR3: TGTGCCAGCTCACCACCGTTACGAGGGCGCACAGATACGCAGTATTTT. Its translation is CASSPPLRGRTDTQYF.

This rearrangement joins TRBV28 to TRBJ2-7; 11 nucleotides align to TRBD2. The CDR3 runs to 16 residues. Germline CDR1 and CDR2: MDHEN and SYDVKM. J was trimmed by 3 bases and V by 2 bases; bases with no gene match: 6. The CDR3 protein is CASSLPLAGGFYEQYF. CDR3 nucleotide sequence: TGTGCCAGCAGTTTACCTCTAGCGGGAGGCTTCTACGAGCAGTACTTC. Filled out from reference TRBV28 and TRBJ2-7, the complete variable domain reads DVKVTQSSRYLVKRTGEKVFLECVQDMDHENMFWYRQDPGLGLRLIYFSYDVKMKEKGDIPEGYSVSREKKERFSLILESASTNQTSMYLCASSLPLAGGFYEQYFGPGTRLTVT.

The chain carries TRBV6-1 and TRBJ1-5; TRBD1 is a possible D gene (5 bases). The CDR3 runs 14 residues. V was pared by 6 bases and J by 1 base, with 10 bases between. Germline values: CDR1 MNHNS, CDR2 SASEGT. CDR3 DNA sequence: TGTGCCAGCAGGGACACCCCGAGCAATCAGCCCCAGCATTTT. This gives the protein CASRDTPSNQPQHF.

The rearrangement uses TRBV4-1 and TRBJ2-7; 14 nucleotides match TRBD2. This CDR3 is built from 15 residues. CDR1 MGHRA and CDR2 YSYEKL come from the germline V gene. The ends lost 4 bases at V and 2 bases at J; junction bases unmatched: 1. CDR3 sequence: CASSLGLAGAYEQYF. CDR3 DNA sequence: TGCGCCAGCAGCCTGGGACTAGCGGGGGCCTACGAGCAGTACTTC.

The chain couples TRBV14 to TRBJ2-5, with D unclear. The CDR3 totals 16 residues. V gave up 1 base and J gave up 4 bases, with 16 bases separating them. CDR1 and CDR2 (germline): SGHDN, FVKESK. The CDR3 DNA reads as TGTGCCAGCAGCCAAGGGCACTACCTCGTGGGAGAGACCCAGTACTTC. Its translation is CASSQGHYLVGETQYF.

V usage is TRBV5-4 and J usage is TRBJ2-1; tentatively, D is TRBD1 (6 bases). CDR1 and CDR2 from the germline V gene are SGHNT and YYREEE (reference sequence). V was cut by 7 bases and J by 5 bases, with 22 bases left in between. The CDR3 loop spans 16 amino acids. This CDR3 reads CASSPLGTNLHNEQFF. The CDR3 nucleotides read TGTGCCAGCTCCCCCCTGGGGACAAATTTACACAATGAGCAGTTCTTC.

The chain couples TRBV7-2 to TRBJ1-5; TRBD1 agrees at 12 bases. V trimming: 1 base; J trimming: 6 bases; junction bases outside the gene matches: 13. From germline, CDR1 is SGHTA and CDR2 FQGNSA. The CDR3 runs to 19 residues. CDR3 protein: CASSLEFFPGQGAGQPQHF. CDR3 DNA sequence: TGTGCCAGCAGCTTAGAATTTTTTCCGGGACAGGGGGCCGGTCAGCCCCAGCATTTT.

The chain is built from TRBV18 and TRBJ1-1; D unresolved. This CDR3 is 14 amino acids long. V was trimmed by 0 bases and J by 5 bases, leaving 10 bases between them. Germline-derived CDR1 and CDR2 are KGHSH and LQKENI. In DNA form, the CDR3 reads TGTGCCAGCTCACCACCGCGATCCAGGACTGAAGCTTTCTTT. It codes for CASSPPRSRTEAFF.

The V and J genes are TRBV7-9 and TRBJ2-7; D uncertain. Germline CDR1 and CDR2: SEHNR and FQNEAQ (reference sequence). Trimming removed 4 bases from V and 1 base from J, with 8 bases in between. This CDR3 comprises 13 residues. The CDR3 region is CASSSPRSYEQYF. The DNA of the CDR3 is TGTGCCAGCAGCTCCCCCAGGTCCTACGAGCAGTACTTC.

This clone was seen only a few times. The chain combines TRBV10-2 with TRBJ2-7, with D unresolved. Germline-derived CDR1 and CDR2 are WSHSY and SAAADI. Trimming stripped 7 bases from V and 3 bases from J, with 10 bases between. This CDR3 contains 12 residues. CDR3: CASTYQFYEQYF. CDR3 nucleotides: TGCGCCAGCACGTACCAGTTCTACGAGCAGTACTTC.

This clone was counted between two and nine times. This chain uses TRBV29-1 with TRBJ1-1, with 7 bases aligning to TRBD1. CDR3 size: 13 residues. Germline CDR1 and CDR2: SQVTM and ANQGSEA. V lost 6 bases, J lost 4 bases, and 8 bases stayed unmatched. This CDR3 is CSVADRVGTEAFF. CDR3 sequence (DNA): TGCAGCGTAGCCGACAGGGTGGGCACTGAAGCTTTCTTT.

The table lists this clone with a count of one. This chain uses TRBV6-1 with TRBJ1-5; D not resolved. Between the trimmed V and J ends, which lost 6 bases and 0 bases, there was a span of 12 bases. The CDR3 is 15 residues long. Germline CDR1 MNHNS, CDR2 SASEGT. CDR3 coding DNA: TGTGCCAGCAGCGTTTTGGCGGATAGCAATCAGCCCCAGCATTTT. Encoded protein: CASSVLADSNQPQHF.

This sequence joins TRBV6-1 and TRBJ2-7; possible D gene TRBD1, 6 bases. Trimming cost V 4 bases and J 3 bases, with 13 bases left between them. The germline gives CDR1 MNHNS, CDR2 SASEGT. This CDR3 contains 14 residues. CDR3 nucleotides: TGTGCCAGCAGTGGCAGGGGTTTGGACTACGAGCAGTACTTC. Residues: CASSGRGLDYEQYF.

As regards this clone: Because the CDR3's place on the DNA is in doubt, the DNA is left out and the CDR3 is given as listed by TCRdb. This chain links TRBV29-1 with TRBJ2-7; the table's D call, TRBD2, was not checked against the DNA. The length of the CDR3 is 15 amino acids, counting both ends. Germline values: CDR1 SQVTM, CDR2 ANQGSEA. The CDR3 reads CSVAGGTTGGLQEYF.

The V call is TRBV15, the J call TRBJ2-7; weak D call: TRBD2 (5 bases). The V end was cut by 0 bases, the J end by 3 bases, with 12 bases between. The CDR3 is 15 residues long. The germline V gene encodes CDR1 LNHNV and CDR2 YYDKDF (reference sequence). Written as DNA, the CDR3 is TGTGCCACCAGCAGAGATAGCGTGGGCGGCTACGAGCAGTACTTC. Translated, it gives CATSRDSVGGYEQYF.

This chain uses TRBV2 with TRBJ2-1, with D possibly matching TRBD1 (5 bases). Deletions cut 1 base from V and 7 bases from J, with 17 bases between. The germline gives CDR1 SNHLY, CDR2 FYNNEI. The CDR3 totals 16 residues. CDR3 sequence reads: CASSEGRDPSTNEQFF. The CDR3 coding sequence is TGTGCCAGCAGTGAAGGCAGGGATCCCTCTACAAATGAGCAGTTCTTC.

This chain connects TRBV29-1 to TRBJ2-4; TRBD1 agrees at 8 bases. Looked up from germline, CDR1 is SQVTM and CDR2 is ANQGSEA. CDR3 length equals 12 residues. With V trimmed by 2 bases and J by 9 bases, 3 bases remained unmatched. The CDR3 DNA is TGCAGCGTTGAACAGGGGGCTGGCATTCAGTACTTC. The encoded protein is CSVEQGAGIQYF.

This rearrangement joins TRBV6-6 to TRBJ2-5; the D gene is possibly TRBD2 (6 bases). The V end lost 2 bases, the J end lost 5 bases, and 15 bases lay between the germline ends. Looked up from germline, CDR1 is MNHNY and CDR2 is SVGAGI (reference sequence). This CDR3 has 15 residues. In nucleotides, the CDR3 is TGTGCCAGCAGTTACGGGGACTTTATCGTGGAGACCCAGTACTTC. Amino acids: CASSYGDFIVETQYF.